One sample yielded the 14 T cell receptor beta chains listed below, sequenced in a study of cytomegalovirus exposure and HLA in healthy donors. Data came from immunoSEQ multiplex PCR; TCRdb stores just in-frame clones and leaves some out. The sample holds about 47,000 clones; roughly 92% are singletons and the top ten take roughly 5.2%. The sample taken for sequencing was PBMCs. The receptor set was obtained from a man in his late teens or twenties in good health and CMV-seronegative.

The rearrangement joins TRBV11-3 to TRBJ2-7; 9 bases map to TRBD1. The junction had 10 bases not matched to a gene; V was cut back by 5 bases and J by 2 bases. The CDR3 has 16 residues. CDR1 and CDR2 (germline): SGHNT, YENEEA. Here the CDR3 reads CASSPGGQGSPYEQYF. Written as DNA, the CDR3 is TGTGCCAGCAGCCCAGGTGGACAGGGGAGCCCCTACGAGCAGTACTTC.

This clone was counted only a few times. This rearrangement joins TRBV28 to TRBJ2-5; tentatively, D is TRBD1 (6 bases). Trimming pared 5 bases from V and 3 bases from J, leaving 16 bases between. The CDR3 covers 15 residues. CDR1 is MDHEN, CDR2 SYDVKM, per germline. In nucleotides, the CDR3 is TGTGCCAGCAGTCCCGCCGGATCAGGGGAAGAGACCCAGTACTTC. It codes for CASSPAGSGEETQYF.

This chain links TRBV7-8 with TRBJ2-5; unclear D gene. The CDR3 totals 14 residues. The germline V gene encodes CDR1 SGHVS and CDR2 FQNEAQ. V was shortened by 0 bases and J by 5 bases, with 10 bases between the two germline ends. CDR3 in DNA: TGTGCCAGCAGCTTAGCCCTGAGCTTGGAGACCCAGTACTTC. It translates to CASSLALSLETQYF.

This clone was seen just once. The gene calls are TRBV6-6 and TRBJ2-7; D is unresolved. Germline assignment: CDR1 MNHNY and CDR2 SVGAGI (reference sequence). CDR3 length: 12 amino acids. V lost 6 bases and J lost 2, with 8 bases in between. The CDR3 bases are TGTGCCAGCAGCCAGTCAGCCTACGAGCAGTACTTC. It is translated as CASSQSAYEQYF.

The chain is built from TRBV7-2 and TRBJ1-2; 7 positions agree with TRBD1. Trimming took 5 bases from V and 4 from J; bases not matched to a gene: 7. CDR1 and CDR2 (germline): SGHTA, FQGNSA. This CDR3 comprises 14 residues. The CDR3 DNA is TGTGCCAGCAGCCCCGAGGGGGCCGGCTATGGCTACACCTTC. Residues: CASSPEGAGYGYTF.

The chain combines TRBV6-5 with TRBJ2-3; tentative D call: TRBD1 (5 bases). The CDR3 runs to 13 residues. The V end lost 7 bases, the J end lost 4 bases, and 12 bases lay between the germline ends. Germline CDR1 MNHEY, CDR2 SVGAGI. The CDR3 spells CASTQLGADTQYF. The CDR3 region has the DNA TGTGCCAGCACCCAATTAGGGGCAGATACGCAGTATTTT.

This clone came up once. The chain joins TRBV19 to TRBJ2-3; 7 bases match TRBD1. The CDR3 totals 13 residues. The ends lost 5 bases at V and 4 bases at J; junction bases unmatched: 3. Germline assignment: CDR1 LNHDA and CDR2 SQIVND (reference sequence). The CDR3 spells CASSYRGADTQYF. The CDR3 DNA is TGTGCCAGTAGTTACAGGGGCGCAGATACGCAGTATTTT. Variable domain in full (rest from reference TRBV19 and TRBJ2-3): DGGITQSPKYLFRKEGQNVTLSCEQNLNHDAMYWYRQDPGQGLRLIYYSQIVNDFQKGDIAEGYSVSREKKESFPLTVTSAQKNPTAFYLCASSYRGADTQYFGPGTRLTVL.

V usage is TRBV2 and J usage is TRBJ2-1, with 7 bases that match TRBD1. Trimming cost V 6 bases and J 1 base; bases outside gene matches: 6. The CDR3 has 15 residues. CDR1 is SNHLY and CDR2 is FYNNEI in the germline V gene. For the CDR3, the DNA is TGTGCCAGCAGGGCCGGGACAGTTTCCTACAATGAGCAGTTCTTC. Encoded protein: CASRAGTVSYNEQFF.

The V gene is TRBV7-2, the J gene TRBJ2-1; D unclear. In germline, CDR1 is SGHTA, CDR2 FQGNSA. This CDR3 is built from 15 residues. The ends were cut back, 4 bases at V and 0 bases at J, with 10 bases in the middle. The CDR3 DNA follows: TGTGCCAGCAGCTCGTCCCGAGGCTCCTACAATGAGCAGTTCTTC. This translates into CASSSSRGSYNEQFF.

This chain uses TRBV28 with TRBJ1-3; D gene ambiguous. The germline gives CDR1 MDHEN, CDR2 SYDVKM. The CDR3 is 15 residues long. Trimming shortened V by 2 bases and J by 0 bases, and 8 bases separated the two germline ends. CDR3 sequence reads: CASSLKSSSGNTIYF. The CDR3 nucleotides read TGTGCCAGCAGTTTAAAATCGAGCTCTGGAAACACCATATATTTT.

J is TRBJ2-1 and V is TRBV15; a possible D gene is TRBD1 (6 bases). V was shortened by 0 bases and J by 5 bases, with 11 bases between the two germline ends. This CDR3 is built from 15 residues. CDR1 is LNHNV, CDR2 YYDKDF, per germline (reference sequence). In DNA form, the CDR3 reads TGTGCCACCAGCAGAGAAGGACAGAGCCACAATGAGCAGTTCTTC. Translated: CATSREGQSHNEQFF.

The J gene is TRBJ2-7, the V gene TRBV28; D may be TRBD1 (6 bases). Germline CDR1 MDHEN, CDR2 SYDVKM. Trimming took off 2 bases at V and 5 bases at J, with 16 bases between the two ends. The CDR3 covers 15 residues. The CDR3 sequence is CASSLMGQGRNEQYF. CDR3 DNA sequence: TGTGCCAGCAGTTTAATGGGGCAGGGGCGCAACGAGCAGTACTTC.

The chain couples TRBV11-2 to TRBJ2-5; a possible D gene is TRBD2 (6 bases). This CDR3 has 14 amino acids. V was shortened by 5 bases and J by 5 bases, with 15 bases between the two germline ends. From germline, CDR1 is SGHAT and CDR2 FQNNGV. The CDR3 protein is CASSLTGVGETQYF. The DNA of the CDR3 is TGTGCCAGCAGCCTCACGGGGGTTGGGGAGACCCAGTACTTC.

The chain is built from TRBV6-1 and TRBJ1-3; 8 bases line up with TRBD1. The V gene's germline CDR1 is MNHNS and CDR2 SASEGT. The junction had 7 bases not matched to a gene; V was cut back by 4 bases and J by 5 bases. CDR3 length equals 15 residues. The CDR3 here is CASSVGQVGRNTIYF. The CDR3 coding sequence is TGTGCCAGCAGTGTGGGACAGGTTGGCCGAAACACCATATATTTT.